This TCR beta chain was sequenced for a study of control samples from healthy donors and cancer patients. The repertoire was sequenced with immunoSEQ multiplex PCR; TCRdb's copy has only in-frame clones and lacks some. The sample yields about 130,000 clones, under 95% seen once. CDR3 length equals 16 residues. V lost 0 bases and J 0 bases, leaving 6 bases between the germline ends. Germline CDR1 and CDR2: MNHEY and SVGAGI. The receptor was isolated from a man aged 50-60 years with head and neck cancer. Sequencing input: PBMCs. The chain links TRBV6-5 to TRBJ2-6; D not resolved. The CDR3 loop is CASSYSAASGANVLTF. CDR3 sequence (DNA): TGTGCCAGCAGTTACTCGGCAGCCTCTGGGGCCAACGTCCTGACTTTC.